This T cell receptor beta chain was sequenced during a study of shared clonotypes between healthy human individuals (dated by TCRdb to 2019 to 2021). In terms of the full investigation: The cohort included a few men and a couple of women between 18 and 49 years of age. Per donor, leukapheresis produced somewhere between about 0.85 and 9.5 billion PBMCs. The study deeply sequenced blood TCR repertoires of roughly five healthy adults to estimate repertoire size and the extent of clonotype sharing between individuals. To increase sequencing depth and limit assay-specific biases, TCR repertoire library preparation and sequencing were carried out by different laboratories using diverse techniques.

The donors were healthy, HIV-negative adults with no recently reported acute infections or vaccinations. Every donor was a Caucasian adult living in Nashville, Tennessee, USA. For unsorted samples, about 90 million PBMCs were counted and genomic DNA was extracted with the QIAamp DNA Blood Mini kit. Blood was collected by leukapheresis, and PBMCs were isolated by Ficoll-Histopaque density gradient centrifugation and then cryopreserved in liquid nitrogen vapor phase. Germline trimming: 2 bases from V, 6 bases from J; junction bases outside gene matches: 7. The cysteine opens and the phenylalanine closes a CDR3 of 15 amino acids. Only CDR3 DNA remains: 45 bases, in frame from the first base. From the germline V gene (reference sequence), CDR1 is GTSNPN and CDR2 is SVGIG. In this sample, this clone turned up many times. The antigen this receptor binds is unknown. There are no base qualities to consult, and no much larger clone falls within one base.

Using the deep immunoSEQ assay, multiplex PCR amplified TCR CDR3 regions from genomic DNA. For each cell subset, the extracted genomic DNA was distributed evenly across all wells of several immunoSEQ 96-well plates, and each plate served as one replicate. For unsorted PBMC, each replicate PCR was loaded with around 300 ng genomic DNA, equivalent to about 33,000 T cell genomes. Unsorted PBMC genomic DNA was sequenced across ten immunoSEQ deep assay plates. Purified libraries were quantified with a Qubit 3.0 fluorometer, sized on a Bioanalyzer 2100, and re-quantified with the KAPA Library Quantification kit. Each immunoSEQ 96-well plate was sequenced on its own single-read 150-cycle Illumina NextSeq 550 flow cell. The paper's processing steps were these. Because only junctional sequences without quality scores were contained in the immunoSEQ output, filtering matching that applied to full-length reads could not be performed. To assign V/J genes and CDR3, sequences were annotated against IMGT germline references using PyIR, a Python wrapper for IgBLAST v1.9. Any read was removed if the V/J assignment was weak (E-value above 1e-6), the CDR3 was missing, or the read contained stop codons, out-of-frame junctions, or ambiguous translated residues. A V3J clonotype was defined by an identical inferred V gene, J gene, and CDR3 amino acid sequence. Percentage overlap between repertoires was calculated by dividing the number of shared unique clonotypes by the size of the smaller repertoire. Three approaches were used to assess repertoire richness: RTK rarefaction, the Chao1 estimator, and Recon v2.1 estimates of unobserved clonotypes. Held by TCRdb, this immuneACCESS table contains in-frame sequences only and omits some clones. Under half of the omission traces to an unresolved V gene where checked; the cause of the rest is unknown. For V, J and clone size, that table is used; D and trimming come from the DNA. The sample yields about 510,000 clones; over 60% were counted once. The biggest ten clones account for roughly an eighth of the sample.

The investigation overall reported the following: Based on pairwise subsampling, the degree of clonotype sharing among donors was expected to be affected by sequencing depth. Sampling was limited to blood, and TCR repertoires in tissue likely differ from TCR repertoires in blood. The small number of donors limited the genetic and exposure-history diversity represented.

The receptor chain draws on TRBV30 and TRBJ2-7, and TRBD2 matches 13 of the central bases. This clonotype was obtained from a woman aged 40 to 50 in good health. Some clones in this sample may be carry-over from other donors' samples. Sequenced: PBMCs. The sequenced DNA is TGTGCCTGGAGTAGCGGACTAGCGGGAGTGGGCGAGCAGTACTTC. Its product reads: CAWSSGLAGVGEQYF. The entire variable domain, with the stretches around the CDR3 drawn from the reference TRBV30 and TRBJ2-7 proteins, is SQTIHQWPATLVQPVGSPLSLECTVEGTSNPNLYWYRQAAGRGLQLLFYSVGIGQISSEVPQNLSASRPQDRQFILSSKKLLLSDSGFYLCAWSSGLAGVGEQYFGPGTRLTVT.